A selection of T cell receptor beta chains follows, all from one sample in a study of T cells in Graves' hyperthyroidism and ophthalmopathy. TCRdb ran MiXCR on the multiplex PCR reads and lists one entry per CDR3 protein. The sample consists of 350,000 or so distinct CDR3 sequences, approximately 18% of them appearing once. Specimen: blood. These receptor sequences come from a woman between 35 and 50 years old with Graves' ophthalmopathy. The CDR3 runs from the conserved cysteine through the conserved F or W. The D gene is left open where the match is weak. Clone size, where shown, is once, few, many, or a class for clones that have expanded.

d_call clone_size cdr3_length j_call v_call cdr3_nt cdr3_aa
NA many 14 TRBJ2-7 TRBV28 TGTGCCGTCCACCGTTCCCACTTAACCTACGAGCAGTACTTC CAVHRSHLTYEQYF
NA many 16 TRBJ2-5 TRBV28 TGTGCCAGCAGTCGTCCCGGGAGTCTTATACAAGAGACCCAGTACTTC CASSRPGSLIQETQYF
TRBD2 many 17 TRBJ2-2 TRBV6-1 TGTGCCAGCAGTGAGGGTACTAGCGGTTATCGGACCGGGGAGCTGTTTTTT CASSEGTSGYRTGELFF
NA NA 15 TRBJ2-7 TRBV11-1 TGTGCCAGCAGCTTAGACAGGGCCGGGACCTACGAGCAGTACTTC CASSLDRAGTYEQYF
TRBD1 NA 16 TRBJ1-1 TRBV5-6 TGTGCCAGCAGCTCGATGGGACAGGGGGGGAACACTGAAGCTTCCTTT CASSSMGQGGNTEASF
NA many 17 TRBJ1-5 TRBV12-3/TRBV12-4 TGTGCCAGCAGTCCCCGGTCAGGGGCCCGGGGAAATCAGCCCCAGCATTTT CASSPRSGARGNQPQHF
NA few 12 TRBJ2-1 TRBV12-3/TRBV12-4 TGTGCCAGCAATTTAAACACCCTCGAGCAGTTCTTC CASNLNTLEQFF
NA many 13 TRBJ2-2 TRBV29-1 TGCAGCGTTGAAGGGAGGAACACCGGGGAGCTGTTTTTT CSVEGRNTGELFF
NA NA 12 TRBJ2-7 TRBV20-1 TGCAGTGCTAGAGTCCTTAGCTACGAGCAGTACTTC CSARVLSYEQYF
NA many 14 TRBJ1-1 TRBV14 TGTGCCAGCAGCCGGTACCGGGCCAACACTGAAGCTTTCTTT CASSRYRANTEAFF
TRBD1 NA 16 TRBJ2-7 TRBV4-2 TGTGCCAGCAGCCGGGACTTACAGGGGGCGATCAACGAGCAGTACTTC CASSRDLQGAINEQYF
TRBD1 NA 12 TRBJ2-7 TRBV6-1 TGTGCCAGCCGGGACAGACACTACGAGCAGTACTTC CASRDRHYEQYF
TRBD1 NA 15 TRBJ2-2 TRBV30 TGTGCCTGGAGTCAAAGGGACAGGGGGAACGGGGAGCTGTTTTTT CAWSQRDRGNGELFF
TRBD1 NA 17 TRBJ1-2 TRBV6-1 TGTGCCAGCAGTGGTTGGGACAGGGGGCTTCCGAGCGTTGGCTACACCTTC CASSGWDRGLPSVGYTF
NA many 15 TRBJ1-1 TRBV19 TGTGCCAGTAGTACACAGACTATCATGAACACTGAAGCTTTCTTT CASSTQTIMNTEAFF
TRBD1 many 15 TRBJ2-2 TRBV12-3/TRBV12-4 TGTGCCAGCAGTTTGGGGACAGCCAACACCGGGGAGCTGTTTTTT CASSLGTANTGELFF
NA NA 14 TRBJ1-6 TRBV10-2 TGCGCCAGCAGTGAGTCGTTAGCCAATTCACCCCTCCACTTT CASSESLANSPLHF
NA many 11 TRBJ2-5 TRBV29-1 TGCAGCGTTGGACAGGCGGAGACCCAGTACTTC CSVGQAETQYF
NA many 15 TRBJ1-2 TRBV11-2 TGTGCCAGCAGCTTTGGGGGTCTCAAGTCCTATGGCTACACCTTC CASSFGGLKSYGYTF
NA NA 14 TRBJ1-2 TRBV6-1 TGTACCAGCAGCGAAGCGCAGGCCGGGATTGGCTACACCTTC CTSSEAQAGIGYTF
NA many 12 TRBJ2-7 TRBV29-1 TGCAGCGTTGGCACTGCCTCCTACGAGCAGTACTTC CSVGTASYEQYF
TRBD1 NA 16 TRBJ2-2 TRBV11-1 TGTGCCAGCAGCCGTCCGGGACAGGGGATCACCGGGGAGCTGTTTTTT CASSRPGQGITGELFF
TRBD2 many 16 TRBJ2-5 TRBV20-1 TGCAGTGCTGCCGGACTAGCGGGAGAGGTCCAAGAGACCCAGTACTTC CSAAGLAGEVQETQYF
NA many 14 TRBJ1-2 TRBV19 TGTGCCAGTAGTCGGACGGATACTAACTATGGCTACACCTTC CASSRTDTNYGYTF
NA NA 11 TRBJ1-2 TRBV30 TGTGCCTGGAGTAACCGCTATGGCTACACCTTC CAWSNRYGYTF
TRBD2 NA 13 TRBJ2-7 TRBV20-1 TGCAGTGCCGGGGCACTAGCGAGTTACGGGCAGTACTTC CSAGALASYGQYF
TRBD1 many 14 TRBJ1-5 TRBV20-1 TGCAGTGCTAGTAGGGGACAGGGCGGTCAGCCCCAGCATTTT CSASRGQGGQPQHF
NA many 14 TRBJ2-5 TRBV7-6 TGTGCCAGCAGCTTTACAGAGTACCAAGAGACCCAGTACTTC CASSFTEYQETQYF
NA many 15 TRBJ1-1 TRBV11-3 TGTGCCAGCAGCTTAGATCGTGGGCGGAACACTGAAGCTTTCTTT CASSLDRGRNTEAFF
NA few 17 TRBJ2-7 TRBV6-1 TGTGCCAGCAGTAGTATTAGCGAGAGGTTAAGCTCCTACGAGCAGTACTTC CASSSISERLSSYEQYF
NA many 14 TRBJ2-2 TRBV2 TGTGCCAGCAGGGACGGTCAGGACACCGGGGAGCTGTTTTTT CASRDGQDTGELFF
NA NA 12 TRBJ2-7 TRBV30 TGTGCCTGTAAACCAGGGAACTACGAGCAGTACTTC CACKPGNYEQYF